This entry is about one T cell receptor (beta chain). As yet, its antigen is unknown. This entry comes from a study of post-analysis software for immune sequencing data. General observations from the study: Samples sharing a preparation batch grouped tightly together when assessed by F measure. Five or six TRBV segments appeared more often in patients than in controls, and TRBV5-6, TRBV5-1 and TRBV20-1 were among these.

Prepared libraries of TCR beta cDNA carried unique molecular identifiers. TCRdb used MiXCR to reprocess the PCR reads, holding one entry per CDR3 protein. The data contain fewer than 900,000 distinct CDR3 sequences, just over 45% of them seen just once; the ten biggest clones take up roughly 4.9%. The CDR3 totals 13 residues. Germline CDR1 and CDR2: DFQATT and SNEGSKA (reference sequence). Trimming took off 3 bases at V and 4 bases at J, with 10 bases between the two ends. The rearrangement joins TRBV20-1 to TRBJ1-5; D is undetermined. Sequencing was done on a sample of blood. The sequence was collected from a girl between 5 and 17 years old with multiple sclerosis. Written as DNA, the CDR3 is TGCAGTGCTAGTCGGCAGGAGAATCAGCCCCAGCATTTT. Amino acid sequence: CSASRQENQPQHF.